This record concerns one TCR beta chain sequence. This CDR3 is built from 14 residues. J gave up 11 bases and V 7 bases, and 12 bases lay outside the gene matches. Looked up from germline, CDR1 is LNHDA and CDR2 is SQIVND (reference sequence). Repertoires were generated with immunoSEQ multiplex PCR, while TCRdb's copy carries only in-frame clones and drops some. The sample consists of more than 20,000 clones, 86% of them appearing once. This sample was included in a study of blood T cell repertoires in COVID-19. The wider study: Italy, Spain and the United States were the sources of the convalescent and acute COVID-19 samples.

This TCR was sampled from a human donor with active COVID-19. The donor label of this sample is uncertain. The sequenced sample was peripheral blood. V usage is TRBV19 and J usage is TRBJ1-4, with 8 bases that match TRBD1. In nucleotides, the CDR3 is TGTGCCAGTAATAGACAGGGGAGCAGTTTGAAACTGTTTTTT. Its translation: CASNRQGSSLKLFF.